Each of the 24 T cell receptor beta chains below was sequenced from the same sample in a study of graft-versus-host responses after intestinal transplantation. These TCRs are of unknown antigen specificity. Method: immunoSEQ multiplex PCR; TCRdb's copy keeps in-frame clones and lacks some. The sample has approximately 120,000 clones, approximately 92% seen once. This specimen consisted of unstimulated CD4+ T cells sorted from spleen or lymph node cells, obtained before intestinal transplant. These receptor sequences come from a human donor who received an intestinal transplant.

The V gene is TRBV19, the J gene TRBJ2-1; 11 positions match TRBD2. V dropped 3 bases and J dropped 7; count of bases not matched to a gene: 11. There are 17 residues in the CDR3. Germline V CDR1 and CDR2: LNHDA, SQIVND (reference sequence). CDR3 in amino acids: CASSIGASGGFVNEQFF. The CDR3 nucleotides read TGTGCCAGTAGTATCGGGGCTAGCGGGGGGTTTGTAAATGAGCAGTTCTTC.

The V and J genes are TRBV6-5 and TRBJ1-2; D perhaps matches TRBD1 (5 bases). V lost 5 bases and J 5 bases, leaving 12 bases between the germline ends. CDR1 and CDR2 from the germline V gene are MNHEY and SVGAGI. The CDR3 has 13 amino acids. CDR3 amino acids: CASSPDGTYGYTF. Here the CDR3 DNA reads TGTGCCAGCAGTCCGGACGGGACTTATGGCTACACCTTC.

The V gene is TRBV6-1, the J gene TRBJ2-3; 9 nucleotides align to TRBD2. After removal of 1 base from V and 5 bases from J, the junction contained 13 bases not matched to a gene. The V gene's germline CDR1 is MNHNS and CDR2 SASEGT. The CDR3 is 18 residues long. CDR3 bases: TGTGCCAGCAGTGAAGGCCTCCGGTTGGCGGGGGGGCGAGATACGCAGTATTTT. It translates to CASSEGLRLAGGRDTQYF.

The gene calls are TRBV6-5 and TRBJ2-7; D could derive from TRBD1 or TRBD2 (5 bases each). This CDR3 comprises 13 residues. Germline lookup yields CDR1 MNHEY and CDR2 SVGAGI. Trimming pared 4 bases from V and 5 bases from J, leaving 12 bases between. The CDR3: CASSSGTTHEQYF. CDR3 nucleotide sequence: TGTGCCAGCAGTTCCGGGACGACGCACGAGCAGTACTTC.

The chain is built from TRBV18 and TRBJ1-3; D not resolved. The CDR3 is 15 amino acids. V was clipped by 0 bases and J by 3 bases, with 9 bases between them. CDR1 and CDR2 (germline): KGHSH, LQKENI. The DNA of the CDR3 is TGTGCCAGCTCACCACCAGCTGGATTTGGAAACACCATATATTTT. This translates into CASSPPAGFGNTIYF.

This clone appeared a single time. The V gene is TRBV10-1, the J gene TRBJ2-3; D unresolved. CDR3 length: 12 residues. Germline V gene lookup returns CDR1 WNHNN and CDR2 SYGVQD (reference sequence). With 3 bases removed from V and 6 bases from J, the gap between germline ends came to 7 bases. The CDR3: CASSEGYDTQYF. CDR3 coding DNA: TGCGCCAGCAGTGAAGGTTATGATACGCAGTATTTT.

The chain carries TRBV7-2 and TRBJ2-5, with unresolved D. This CDR3 is built from 13 residues. Germline V gives CDR1 SGHTA, CDR2 FQGNSA. V was cut by 3 bases and J by 4 bases, with 9 bases left in between. CDR3 residues: CASSFRIPETQYF. As DNA, the CDR3 is TGTGCCAGCAGCTTTCGCATACCAGAGACCCAGTACTTC.

The rearrangement links TRBV19 to TRBJ2-1; 9 bases match TRBD1. The CDR3 runs 14 residues. Looked up from germline, CDR1 is LNHDA and CDR2 is SQIVND (reference sequence). V trimming: 7 bases; J trimming: 4 bases; junction bases outside the gene matches: 5. The chain's CDR3 is CASNRDRDYNEQFF. CDR3 coding DNA: TGTGCCAGTAACCGGGACAGGGATTACAATGAGCAGTTCTTC. The full variable domain, with the rest looked up from reference TRBV19 and TRBJ2-1, is DGGITQSPKYLFRKEGQNVTLSCEQNLNHDAMYWYRQDPGQGLRLIYYSQIVNDFQKGDIAEGYSVSREKKESFPLTVTSAQKNPTAFYLCASNRDRDYNEQFFGPGTRLTVL.

The V and J genes are TRBV7-2 and TRBJ1-3; D ambiguous. V was shortened by 3 bases and J by 1 base, with 10 bases between the two germline ends. The CDR3 totals 15 residues. CDR1 and CDR2 (germline): SGHTA, FQGNSA. This CDR3 is CASSFGRFSGNTIYF. The CDR3 region has the DNA TGTGCCAGCAGCTTCGGACGGTTTTCTGGAAACACCATATATTTT.

The rearrangement links TRBV18 to TRBJ1-3; D is uncertain. V lost 0 bases to trimming and J lost 1 base, with 13 bases between them. The germline gives CDR1 KGHSH, CDR2 LQKENI. The CDR3 is made up of 17 amino acids. CDR3 in DNA: TGTGCCAGCTCACCACCGGGAAATCCGCTTTCTGGAAACACCATATATTTT. Protein sequence: CASSPPGNPLSGNTIYF.

The V call is TRBV5-1, the J call TRBJ2-5, with 8 bases matching TRBD1. This CDR3 contains 16 residues. CDR1 and CDR2 from the germline V gene are SGHRS and YFSETQ. Trimming removed 4 bases from V and 4 bases from J; junction bases left unmatched: 12. The chain's CDR3 is CASSLVLTGGSETQYF. CDR3 nucleotide sequence: TGCGCCAGCAGCCTCGTACTAACAGGGGGGTCAGAGACCCAGTACTTC.

This clone was seen a single time. The V call is TRBV6-1, the J call TRBJ2-5; 8 nucleotides agree with TRBD1. V gave up 7 bases and J gave up 1 base; unmatched junction bases: 5. Germline assignment: CDR1 MNHNS and CDR2 SASEGT. The CDR3 runs to 14 residues. DNA of the CDR3: TGTGCCAGCAACGCCGACAGGGGCCAAGAGACCCAGTACTTC. It translates to CASNADRGQETQYF.

V is TRBV6-5 and J is TRBJ2-5; 8 nucleotides align to TRBD2. Trimming at V came to 8 bases and at J to 2 bases, leaving 7 bases not matched to a gene. From germline, CDR1 is MNHEY and CDR2 SVGAGI. The length of the CDR3 is 14 residues. CDR3 region: CASRRGGDQETQYF. The CDR3 DNA reads TGTGCCAGCCGACGGGGGGGCGATCAAGAGACCCAGTACTTC.

The chain carries TRBV6-1 and TRBJ1-2; D is uncertain. Germline V CDR1 and CDR2: MNHNS, SASEGT. V was cut by 2 bases and J by 5 bases, with 9 bases left in between. The CDR3 consists of 13 residues. The CDR3 region has the DNA TGTGCCAGCAGTGAAAAGGGTTGGTATGGCTACACCTTC. Its protein is CASSEKGWYGYTF.

This clone was seen a single time. This sequence joins TRBV5-4 and TRBJ1-1; D is possibly TRBD1 (6 bases). V lost 4 bases to trimming and J lost 5 bases, with 15 bases between them. Germline V gene data show CDR1 as SGHNT and CDR2 as YYREEE (reference sequence). This CDR3 contains 14 residues. The CDR3 coding sequence is TGTGCCAGCAGCGGAATCAGGGGTGGGACTGAAGCTTTCTTT. Protein product: CASSGIRGGTEAFF.

Written as DNA, the CDR3 is TGTGCCAGCAGTGAAGATTCAAAAGAGACCCAGTACTTC. This translates into CASSEDSKETQYF. The rearrangement uses TRBV2 and TRBJ2-5; D is unclear. V was shortened by 1 base and J by 3 bases, with 6 bases between the two germline ends. The germline V gene has CDR1 SNHLY and CDR2 FYNNEI. CDR3 size: 13 residues.

This clone was recorded once. The chain uses TRBV4-2 and TRBJ2-7; D unresolved. CDR1 is LGHNA, CDR2 YNFKEQ, per germline. Trimming took off 0 bases at V and 4 bases at J, with 10 bases between the two ends. The CDR3 is 14 amino acids. This CDR3 is CASSQDGVSYEQYF. The CDR3 coding sequence is TGTGCCAGCAGCCAAGATGGAGTATCGTACGAGCAGTACTTC.

This clone showed up just once. V and J are TRBV7-9 and TRBJ1-5; D possibly corresponds to TRBD1 (6 bases). CDR3 size: 15 residues. CDR1 and CDR2 from the germline V gene are SEHNR and FQNEAQ (reference sequence). With 1 base removed from V and 0 bases from J, the gap between germline ends came to 7 bases. CDR3 nucleotides: TGTGCCAGCAGCTTAGACAGGGCTAGCAATCAGCCCCAGCATTTT. Its protein product is CASSLDRASNQPQHF.

This clone was counted a single time. The chain employs TRBV30 and TRBJ1-2, with D uncertain. The CDR3 totals 11 residues. Germline values: CDR1 GTSNPN, CDR2 SVGIG (reference sequence). Trimming cost V 2 bases and J 7 bases, with 8 bases left between them. CDR3 residues: CAWSRVGGYTF. The CDR3 DNA reads TGTGCCTGGAGTCGTGTTGGTGGCTACACCTTC. Full variable domain (outside the CDR3, taken from reference TRBV30 and TRBJ1-2): SQTIHQWPATLVQPVGSPLSLECTVEGTSNPNLYWYRQAAGRGLQLLFYSVGIGQISSEVPQNLSASRPQDRQFILSSKKLLLSDSGFYLCAWSRVGGYTFGSGTRLTVV.

This sequence joins TRBV5-1 and TRBJ1-1, with D hard to call. From germline, CDR1 is SGHRS and CDR2 YFSETQ. Trimming removed 3 bases from V and 5 bases from J, with 11 bases in between. The CDR3 covers 13 residues. The chain's CDR3 is CASSYSSGTEAFF. The DNA for the CDR3 is TGCGCCAGCAGCTATTCGTCAGGAACTGAAGCTTTCTTT.

The chain is built from TRBV5-1 and TRBJ1-1; the match to TRBD1 covers 9 bases. CDR1 is SGHRS and CDR2 is YFSETQ in the germline V gene. The V and J ends lost 0 bases and 7 bases, in that order; junction bases with no gene match: 4. CDR3 length: 14 residues. CDR3 sequence reads: CASSLVGQGYEAFF. The CDR3 region has the DNA TGCGCCAGCAGCTTGGTGGGACAGGGTTATGAAGCTTTCTTT.

The chain uses TRBV18 and TRBJ1-3; D is possibly TRBD1 (5 bases). There are 17 residues in the CDR3. V was clipped by 3 bases and J by 4 bases, with 19 bases between them. Germline CDR1 reads KGHSH; CDR2 reads LQKENI. CDR3 nucleotides: TGTGCCAGCTCACCTAGACAGAAAACGAGCCCCGGAAACACCATATATTTT. Its translation is CASSPRQKTSPGNTIYF.

Details on this clone: The same CDR3 also results from other DNA sequences found in this sample. V and J are TRBV4-1 and TRBJ1-2; tentative D call: TRBD1 (5 bases). V was clipped by 1 base and J by 2 bases, with 11 bases between them. The CDR3 has 15 amino acids. CDR1 MGHRA and CDR2 YSYEKL come from the germline V gene. Here the CDR3 DNA reads TGCGCCAGCAGCCAAGTAGCAGGGATGAACTATGGCTACACCTTC. It yields the protein CASSQVAGMNYGYTF.

The rearrangement joins TRBV27 to TRBJ1-4; D might be TRBD1 (6 bases). V was cut by 6 bases and J by 7 bases, with 18 bases left in between. This CDR3 has 15 amino acids. Germline values: CDR1 MNHEY, CDR2 SMNVEV (reference sequence). The CDR3 region has the DNA TGTGCCAGCAGCACCTCGACAGGCCTTCTTGAAAAACTGTTTTTT. Protein: CASSTSTGLLEKLFF.